These 15 T cell receptor beta chains were sequenced from one sample in a study of blood T cell repertoires in COVID-19. Sequenced by immunoSEQ multiplex PCR; TCRdb stores in-frame clones only, minus some. The table has around 200,000 clones, about 86% seen once; the top ten hold roughly an eighth. The sample comprised peripheral blood. Receptor source: a young man with active or convalescent COVID-19.

The rearrangement uses TRBV12-3 or TRBV12-4 and TRBJ1-1; D gene unclear. The CDR3 covers 10 residues. V was shortened by 10 bases and J by 1 base, with 4 bases between the two germline ends. Here the CDR3 reads CATKNTEAFF. CDR3 DNA: TGTGCCACCAAGAACACTGAAGCTTTCTTT.

The chain carries TRBV4-3 and TRBJ2-1; tentative D call: TRBD2 (6 bases). The length of the CDR3 is 15 residues. V was cut by 3 bases and J by 5 bases, with 14 bases left in between. CDR1 and CDR2 from the germline V gene are LGHNA and YSLEER. In nucleotides, the CDR3 is TGCGCCAGCAGCCATCAATGGCGGGATGACAATGAGCAGTTCTTC. Protein product: CASSHQWRDDNEQFF.

CDR3 bases: TGTGCCTGGAGGGACCCCGGGGGGAGCGCTGAAGCTTTCTTT. As protein: CAWRDPGGSAEAFF. The chain carries TRBV30 and TRBJ1-1, with D possibly matching TRBD1 (5 bases). CDR3 length equals 14 residues. The germline V and J ends were trimmed by 3 bases and 6 bases, with 17 bases remaining between them. CDR1 is GTSNPN and CDR2 is SVGIG in the germline V gene (reference sequence).

This clone was detected once. This sequence joins TRBV19 and TRBJ1-5; D is unresolved. Trimming shortened V by 9 bases and J by 1 base, and 19 bases separated the two germline ends. CDR1 LNHDA and CDR2 SQIVND come from the germline V gene (reference sequence). This CDR3 is built from 16 residues. CDR3 coding DNA: TGTGCCAGCGTGGGTAGGCCGGGATCCAGCAATCAGCCCCAGCATTTT. Its translation: CASVGRPGSSNQPQHF.

The chain couples TRBV12-5 to TRBJ2-3; no clear D. This CDR3 region has 15 residues. CDR1 LGHNT and CDR2 FRNRAP come from the germline V gene. Trimming cost V 2 bases and J 2 bases, with 11 bases left between them. The CDR3 DNA sequence: TGTGCTAGTGGTTTGATCGGTGAGGCCACAGATACGCAGTATTTT. Translated: CASGLIGEATDTQYF.

The chain joins TRBV5-1 to TRBJ1-1; maybe TRBD1 (5 bases). The length of the CDR3 is 15 residues. V was trimmed by 4 bases and J by 4 bases, leaving 17 bases between them. Germline loops: CDR1 SGHRS, CDR2 YFSETQ. CDR3 in DNA: TGCGCCAGCAGCGGGGGGGTCGTTGCTGGCACTGAAGCTTTCTTT. It translates to CASSGGVVAGTEAFF. Full variable domain (remainder filled in from reference TRBV5-1 and TRBJ1-1): KAGVTQTPRYLIKTRGQQVTLSCSPISGHRSVSWYQQTPGQGLQFLFEYFSETQRNKGNFPGRFSGRQFSNSRSEMNVSTLELGDSALYLCASSGGVVAGTEAFFGQGTRLTVV.

CDR3 sequence reads: CASSVVPRVRQGAGEQYV. The CDR3 DNA sequence: TGTGCCAGCAGCGTAGTGCCGAGGGTTCGACAGGGGGCTGGCGAGCAGTACGTC. J is TRBJ2-7 and V is TRBV9; 10 nucleotides agree with TRBD1. V trimming: 0 bases; J trimming: 6 bases; junction bases outside the gene matches: 15. Germline loops: CDR1 SGDLS, CDR2 YYNGEE. CDR3 length: 18 amino acids.

The rearrangement uses TRBV27 and TRBJ1-6; D is ambiguous. Germline CDR1 and CDR2: MNHEY and SMNVEV (reference sequence). Trimming removed 2 bases at V and 9 bases at J, with 8 bases between. The CDR3 covers 13 residues. In nucleotides, the CDR3 is TGTGCCAGCAGTTTAGGGCTCTCTTCACCCCTCCACTTT. This gives the protein CASSLGLSSPLHF.

The gene calls are TRBV7-9 and TRBJ1-6; 11 bases map to TRBD1. CDR3 length: 15 amino acids. The germline gives CDR1 SEHNR, CDR2 FQNEAQ (reference sequence). Trimming at V came to 1 base and at J to 9 bases, leaving 2 bases not matched to a gene. The CDR3 DNA reads TGTGCCAGCAGCTTAGGGGACAGGGGGGGTTCACCCCTCCACTTT. Encoded protein: CASSLGDRGGSPLHF.

V gene TRBV28 combines with J gene TRBJ1-5; D remains unclear. Germline V gene sequence: CDR1 MDHEN, CDR2 SYDVKM. V lost 2 bases and J 11 bases, leaving 13 bases between the germline ends. The length of the CDR3 is 13 residues. The CDR3 spells CASSLGLLGSQHF. CDR3 nucleotides: TGTGCCAGCAGTTTAGGCCTCCTCGGGTCCCAGCATTTT.

The chain has TRBV28 and TRBJ2-2; 12 positions agree with TRBD2. The CDR3 contains 19 residues. Germline lookup yields CDR1 MDHEN and CDR2 SYDVKM. The ends lost 4 bases at V and 7 bases at J; junction bases unmatched: 16. The CDR3 DNA follows: TGTGCCAGCAGTTCCCCGCGCTCAAGACTAGCGGGAGCGGGCGGGGAGCTGTTTTTT. The encoded protein is CASSSPRSRLAGAGGELFF. Drawing the rest from reference TRBV28 and TRBJ2-2, the complete variable domain is DVKVTQSSRYLVKRTGEKVFLECVQDMDHENMFWYRQDPGLGLRLIYFSYDVKMKEKGDIPEGYSVSREKKERFSLILESASTNQTSMYLCASSSPRSRLAGAGGELFFGEGSRLTVL.

Details on this clone: Relative to the germline gene, one junction end is altered; a read error may explain this. This chain uses TRBV6-5 with TRBJ2-1; the match to TRBD1 covers 7 bases. The CDR3 totals 12 residues. The germline V gene encodes CDR1 MNHEY and CDR2 SVGAGI. As DNA, the CDR3 is TGTGCCAGCAGTTCGGGACAGTCCGCAAGGGTCTTC. This sequence encodes CASSSGQSARVF.

The CDR3 DNA follows: TGTGCCAGTAGAAGGGACAGGGTGGAGAGGGAGACCCAGTACTTC. It is translated as CASRRDRVERETQYF. V is TRBV19 and J is TRBJ2-5; 9 bases are shared with TRBD1. CDR1 LNHDA and CDR2 SQIVND come from the germline V gene (reference sequence). This CDR3 has 15 residues. The V gene end was trimmed by 6 bases and the J gene end by 5 bases; junction bases not matched to a gene: 10. Supplemented by reference TRBV19 and TRBJ2-5, the full variable domain reads DGGITQSPKYLFRKEGQNVTLSCEQNLNHDAMYWYRQDPGQGLRLIYYSQIVNDFQKGDIAEGYSVSREKKESFPLTVTSAQKNPTAFYLCASRRDRVERETQYFGPGTRLLVL.

The V gene is TRBV7-3, the J gene TRBJ1-3; D is perhaps TRBD1 (5 bases). The germline gives CDR1 SGHTA, CDR2 FQGTGA. This CDR3 comprises 16 residues. V lost 3 bases and J 0 bases, leaving 12 bases between the germline ends. DNA for the CDR3: TGTGCCAGCAGCTTGACAGCGACTTTCTCTGGAAACACCATATATTTT. It translates to CASSLTATFSGNTIYF.

This clone was detected only a few times. The V call is TRBV18, the J call TRBJ1-2; 9 nucleotides match TRBD1. Trimming cost V 2 bases and J 4 bases; bases outside gene matches: 8. The CDR3 consists of 16 residues. CDR1 and CDR2 from the germline V gene are KGHSH and LQKENI. As DNA, the CDR3 is TGTGCCAGCTCACCAGGGACAGGGCAGTCGACCTATGGCTACACCTTC. This sequence encodes CASSPGTGQSTYGYTF. The whole variable domain, remainder taken from reference TRBV18 and TRBJ1-2, is NAGVMQNPRHLVRRRGQEARLRCSPMKGHSHVYWYRQLPEEGLKFMVYLQKENIIDESGMPKERFSAEFPKEGPSILRIQQVVRGDSAAYFCASSPGTGQSTYGYTFGSGTRLTVV.